The 10 T cell receptor beta chains below were found in one sample sequenced in a study of vaccination effects on CD4 cells after COVID-19. Libraries were prepared by immunoSEQ multiplex PCR; TCRdb keeps only in-frame clonotypes and omits some of them. The table has 50,000 to 65,000 clones, approximately 75% seen once. ViraFEST expansion of antigen-specific CD4+ T cells with viral peptide pools preceded sequencing. Following 10 days of culture, CD4+ T cells were isolated. Nucleocapsid antibodies were negative in the vaccine recipients, who had never had SARS-CoV-2 infection. Antigen specificity for these receptors is unknown. This sample comprised CD4+ T cells from PBMCs cultured with HCoV-OC43 spike peptides, obtained before COVID-19 vaccination. Noted subset: HCoV-OC43 spike overlapping peptide pool stimulation. The receptor set was obtained from a human donor who received a COVID-19 vaccine.

The chain carries TRBV2 and TRBJ2-3; TRBD2 matches at 7 bases. V shed 4 bases and J 5 bases; nucleotides not matched to a gene: 6. Looked up from germline, CDR1 is SNHLY and CDR2 is FYNNEI. The CDR3 loop spans 14 amino acids. The chain's CDR3 is CASSVIAGEDTQYF. The CDR3 DNA follows: TGTGCCAGCAGTGTAATCGCGGGGGAAGATACGCAGTATTTT.

The chain couples TRBV3-1 (or the pseudogene TRBV3-2) to TRBJ2-1; 15 bases align to TRBD2. Germline V lookup: CDR1 LGHDT, CDR2 YNNKEL (reference sequence). The CDR3 is 16 amino acids. V lost 4 bases and J lost 6; bases outside the gene matches: 4. CDR3 protein: CASSRWTSGGVNEQFF. The DNA of the CDR3 is TGTGCCAGCAGCCGGTGGACTAGCGGGGGGGTCAATGAGCAGTTCTTC.

DNA for the CDR3: TGTGCCAGCTCACCACAGGTTGGCAACACCATATATTTT. Protein sequence: CASSPQVGNTIYF. This rearrangement joins TRBV18 to TRBJ1-3; D unclear. The CDR3 contains 13 residues. The V end was cut by 1 base, the J end by 7 bases, with 8 bases between. CDR1 KGHSH and CDR2 LQKENI come from the germline V gene.

This chain connects TRBV3-1 (or the pseudogene TRBV3-2) to TRBJ2-5, with D tentatively TRBD1 (6 bases). Germline values: CDR1 LGHDT, CDR2 YNNKEL (reference sequence). The CDR3 covers 13 residues. The V end was cut by 7 bases, the J end by 4 bases, with 13 bases between. In DNA form, the CDR3 reads TGTGCCAGCACCATAAGGACAGTAGAGACCCAGTACTTC. It encodes CASTIRTVETQYF.

The CDR3 protein is CASSFRGQPYSPLHF. The CDR3 DNA sequence: TGTGCCAGCAGTTTCCGGGGACAGCCGTATTCACCCCTCCACTTT. The V and J genes are TRBV6-5 and TRBJ1-6; 7 bases line up with TRBD1. Germline V gives CDR1 MNHEY, CDR2 SVGAGI. The V gene end was trimmed by 4 bases and the J gene end by 8 bases; junction bases not matched to a gene: 8. This CDR3 is 15 amino acids long.

The rearrangement links TRBV9 to TRBJ2-1; 7 bases match TRBD2. The CDR3 loop spans 15 amino acids. Germline CDR1 reads SGDLS; CDR2 reads YYNGEE. Germline trimming cut 4 bases from V and 2 bases from J; bases unmatched to any gene: 6. The CDR3 here is CASSYRGEAYNEQFF. The CDR3 bases are TGTGCCAGCAGCTACCGGGGGGAGGCCTACAATGAGCAGTTCTTC. Drawing the rest from reference TRBV9 and TRBJ2-1, the complete variable domain is DSGVTQTPKHLITATGQRVTLRCSPRSGDLSVYWYQQSLDQGLQFLIQYYNGEERAKGNILERFSAQQFPDLHSELNLSSLELGDSALYFCASSYRGEAYNEQFFGPGTRLTVL.

This clone came up a few times. The rearrangement uses TRBV12-3 or TRBV12-4 and TRBJ1-2; D is perhaps TRBD1 (5 bases). This CDR3 has 13 residues. Trimming removed 2 bases at V and 8 bases at J, with 12 bases between. The CDR3 loop is CASSLHGAAGYTF. CDR3 DNA: TGTGCCAGCAGTTTACACGGGGCTGCGGGCTACACCTTC.

This chain joins TRBV6-5 and TRBJ1-3; 9 nucleotides agree with TRBD1. This CDR3 has 14 residues. Germline V gene sequence: CDR1 MNHEY, CDR2 SVGAGI. V was pared by 7 bases and J by 6 bases, with 7 bases of the junction left unmatched. Here the CDR3 reads CASMIRTGANTIYF. The CDR3 DNA reads TGTGCCAGCATGATAAGGACAGGGGCAAACACCATATATTTT.

The rearrangement joins TRBV7-9 to TRBJ1-1; D is possibly TRBD1 (5 bases). The ends were cut back, 1 base at V and 4 bases at J, with 13 bases in the middle. This CDR3 spans 15 amino acids. From germline, CDR1 is SEHNR and CDR2 FQNEAQ (reference sequence). The CDR3 is CASSLDQGRGTEAFF. The CDR3 region has the DNA TGTGCCAGCAGCTTAGATCAGGGCCGAGGCACTGAAGCTTTCTTT.

The chain has TRBV4-3 and TRBJ2-2, with no clear D. Deletions cut 1 base from V and 7 bases from J, with 10 bases between. This CDR3 is built from 14 residues. Germline lookup yields CDR1 LGHNA and CDR2 YSLEER. In nucleotides, the CDR3 is TGCGCCAGCAGCCAAGGCCAGCTATTCGGGGAGCTGTTTTTT. It codes for CASSQGQLFGELFF.